This entry is about one TCR beta chain. Its antigen is still unknown. These data are taken from a study of OX40 agonist ivuxolimab in advanced cancers. As for the study in general: Patients with hepatocellular carcinoma, melanoma, renal cell or head and neck cancer made up the dose-escalation patients. Partial response was recorded in three patients: one hepatocellular carcinoma and two cutaneous melanoma cases.

The CDR3 covers 10 residues. The germline V and J ends were trimmed by 5 bases and 6 bases, with 6 bases remaining between them. Looked up from germline, CDR1 is SQVTM and CDR2 is ANQGSEA. Exclusion of a patient followed from autoimmune disease history or systemic immunosuppression. General study points: Researchers report that CD8+ T cells had, on average, more expanded clones than CD4+.

Repertoires were generated with immunoSEQ multiplex PCR, while TCRdb's copy carries only in-frame clones and drops some. The data contain 15,000 to 20,000 clones, 83% of them singletons. The sequencing here drew on CD4+ or CD8+ T cells sorted from blood, taken in a trial of the OX40 agonist ivuxolimab. V is TRBV29-1 and J is TRBJ2-3; no reliable D call. The TCR was taken from an adult with an advanced solid tumor such as melanoma, head and neck, liver or kidney cancer. In DNA form, the CDR3 reads TGCAGCGTTTCAGAGGATACGCAGTATTTT. Amino acids: CSVSEDTQYF.